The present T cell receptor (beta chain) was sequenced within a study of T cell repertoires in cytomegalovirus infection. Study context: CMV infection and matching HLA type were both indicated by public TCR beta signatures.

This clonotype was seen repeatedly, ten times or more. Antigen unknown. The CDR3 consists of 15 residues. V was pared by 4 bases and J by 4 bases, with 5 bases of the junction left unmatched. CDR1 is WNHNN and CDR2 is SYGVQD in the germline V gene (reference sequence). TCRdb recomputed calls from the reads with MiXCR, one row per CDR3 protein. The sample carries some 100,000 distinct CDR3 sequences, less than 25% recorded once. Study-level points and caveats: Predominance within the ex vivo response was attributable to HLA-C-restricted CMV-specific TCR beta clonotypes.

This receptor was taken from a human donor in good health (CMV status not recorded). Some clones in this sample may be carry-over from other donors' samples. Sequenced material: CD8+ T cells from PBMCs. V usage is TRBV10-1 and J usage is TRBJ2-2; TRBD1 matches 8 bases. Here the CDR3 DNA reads TGCGCCAGCAGTGCCCGGACAGGGAGCACCGGGGAGCTGTTTTTT. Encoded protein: CASSARTGSTGELFF.